This T cell receptor (beta chain) appears in the sequencing data of a study of shared clonotypes between healthy human individuals. As for the study in general: With ages of 18 to 49, the donors were a couple of women and a few men.

Each subset's genomic DNA was split evenly across several immunoSEQ plates. Some clones are missing from TCRdb's copy, which holds only in-frame ones; the method was immunoSEQ multiplex PCR. Of hundreds of thousands of clones listed, 80% to 95% were seen once; the top ten hold about 24%. Germline loops: CDR1 SGDLS, CDR2 YYNGEE. The CDR3 length is 12 residues. V shed 3 bases and J shed 7 bases, with 7 bases lying between them. Study-level results: Among donors, sharing of clonotypes was expected to be affected by sequencing depth.

CD8 cells classed as naive were CD45RO-negative and positively selected for CCR7, excluding terminally differentiated effector memory CD45RA+ cells. On this clone: Its cognate antigen is unknown.

This sequence originates from a man aged 25-40 years in good health. Material: naive CD8+ T cells sorted from blood. The chain couples TRBV9 to TRBJ2-2; unclear D gene. The CDR3 bases are TGTGCCAGCAGCGCGGCGGTCGGGGAGCTGTTTTTT. This encodes CASSAAVGELFF.